The T cell receptor (beta chain) under discussion was sequenced for a study of OX40 agonist ivuxolimab in advanced cancers. Only in-frame clones appear in the TCRdb table, and some are missing; sequencing was by immunoSEQ multiplex PCR. The sample yields 55,000 to 75,000 clones, approximately 86% seen once. Concerning this clone: Its antigen is undetermined.

Study-wide results and caveats: Relative to CD4+, CD8+ T cells held more expanded clones on average.

V gave up 5 bases and J gave up 10 bases; unmatched junction bases: 8. CDR3 length: 14 amino acids. The germline CDR1 and CDR2 sequences are LNHDA and SQIVND (reference sequence). This material consisted of CD4+ or CD8+ T cells sorted from blood, taken in a trial of the OX40 agonist ivuxolimab. The chain links TRBV19 to TRBJ2-4, with TRBD1 matching over 10 bases. This receptor was taken from an adult with an advanced solid tumor such as melanoma, head and neck, liver or kidney cancer. This chain's CDR3 is CASSLGQGIGIQYF. In DNA form, the CDR3 reads TGTGCCAGTAGTTTGGGACAGGGGATCGGAATTCAGTACTTC.